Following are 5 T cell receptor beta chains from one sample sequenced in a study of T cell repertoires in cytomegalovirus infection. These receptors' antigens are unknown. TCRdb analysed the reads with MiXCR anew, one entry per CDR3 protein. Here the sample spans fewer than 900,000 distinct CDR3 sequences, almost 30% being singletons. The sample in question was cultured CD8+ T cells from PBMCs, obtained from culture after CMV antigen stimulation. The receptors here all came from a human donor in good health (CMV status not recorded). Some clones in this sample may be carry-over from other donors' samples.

CDR3 protein: CASSLGEDNEQFF. CDR3 DNA: TGTGCCAGCAGCTTAGGTGAAGACAATGAGCAGTTCTTC. The gene calls are TRBV7-6 and TRBJ2-1; D gene uncertain. Between the trimmed V and J ends, which lost 1 base and 5 bases, there was a span of 6 bases. Germline V gene lookup returns CDR1 SGHVS and CDR2 FNYEAQ. The CDR3 totals 13 residues.

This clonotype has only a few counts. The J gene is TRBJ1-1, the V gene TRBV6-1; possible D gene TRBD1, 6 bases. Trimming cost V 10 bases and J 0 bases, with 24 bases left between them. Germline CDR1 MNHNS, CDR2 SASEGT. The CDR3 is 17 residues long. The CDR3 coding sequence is TGTGCCACCGGCCCCCCACAGGGCCCGGGAATGAACACTGAAGCTTTCTTT. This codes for CATGPPQGPGMNTEAFF.

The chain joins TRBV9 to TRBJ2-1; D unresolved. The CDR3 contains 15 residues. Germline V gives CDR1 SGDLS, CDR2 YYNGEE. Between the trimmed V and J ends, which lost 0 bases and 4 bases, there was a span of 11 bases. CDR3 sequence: CASSVVGNSYNEQFF. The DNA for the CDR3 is TGTGCCAGCAGCGTAGTGGGAAATTCGTACAATGAGCAGTTCTTC.

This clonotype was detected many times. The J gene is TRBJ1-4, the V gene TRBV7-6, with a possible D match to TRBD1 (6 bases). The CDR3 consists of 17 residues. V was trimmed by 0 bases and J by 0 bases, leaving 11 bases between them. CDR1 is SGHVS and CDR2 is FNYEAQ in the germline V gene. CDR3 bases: TGTGCCAGCAGCTTAGCGGAACAGGGAACAACTAATGAAAAACTGTTTTTT. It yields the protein CASSLAEQGTTNEKLFF. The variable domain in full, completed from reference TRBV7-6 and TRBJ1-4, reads GAGVSQSPRYKVTKRGQDVALRCDPISGHVSLYWYRQALGQGPEFLTYFNYEAQQDKSGLPNDRFSAERPEGSISTLTIQRTEQRDSAMYRCASSLAEQGTTNEKLFFGSGTQLSVL.

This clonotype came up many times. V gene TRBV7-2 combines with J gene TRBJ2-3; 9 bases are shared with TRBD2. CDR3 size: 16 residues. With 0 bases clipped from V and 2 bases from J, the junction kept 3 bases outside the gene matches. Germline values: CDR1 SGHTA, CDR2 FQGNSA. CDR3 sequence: CASSLAAGGVTDTQYF. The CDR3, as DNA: TGTGCCAGCAGCTTAGCGGCGGGAGGGGTCACAGATACGCAGTATTTT.